The T cell receptor (beta chain) described here comes from a study of shared clonotypes between healthy human individuals. Unsorted samples used tens of millions of PBMCs for genomic DNA. At deep level, the assay was performed. Once extracted for a subset, genomic DNA was divided evenly among several immunoSEQ plates. Sequencing was performed with immunoSEQ multiplex PCR; in TCRdb, only in-frame clones are kept and a portion is missing. The sample has some 490,000 clones; almost 80% are singletons. V gave up 3 bases and J gave up 1 base, with 6 bases separating them. Germline loops: CDR1 SNHLY, CDR2 FYNNEI. The CDR3 is made up of 13 amino acids.

The rearrangement uses TRBV2 and TRBJ1-1; D remains unclear. The sequencing sample was made of PBMCs. The source is a woman between 35 and 50 years old in good health. Some clones in this sample may be carry-over from other donors' samples. This CDR3 reads CASSDERNTEAFF. CDR3 coding DNA: TGTGCCAGCAGTGATGAGAGGAACACTGAAGCTTTCTTT.